Below, one TCR beta chain is given with its context. CDR1 SGHRS and CDR2 YFSETQ come from the germline V gene. The CDR3 covers 16 residues. J lost 4 bases, V lost 0 bases, and 6 bases had no gene match. Roughly 0.5 to 1 ug RNA was reverse transcribed with random hexamers. TCRdb ran MiXCR on the immunoSEQ multiplex PCR reads and lists one entry per CDR3 protein. The repertoire holds 150,000 to 200,000 distinct CDR3 sequences, with about 91% as singletons. This sample was taken from a study of CD8 T cells in Susac syndrome. Sequencing was carried out using CD4+ T cells from PBMCs. The source is a human donor in good health. The V call is TRBV5-1, the J call TRBJ2-5, with 10 bases that match TRBD1. CDR3: CASSLADRGQGETQYF. The CDR3 coding sequence is TGCGCCAGCAGCTTGGCCGACAGGGGGCAGGGAGAGACCCAGTACTTC.